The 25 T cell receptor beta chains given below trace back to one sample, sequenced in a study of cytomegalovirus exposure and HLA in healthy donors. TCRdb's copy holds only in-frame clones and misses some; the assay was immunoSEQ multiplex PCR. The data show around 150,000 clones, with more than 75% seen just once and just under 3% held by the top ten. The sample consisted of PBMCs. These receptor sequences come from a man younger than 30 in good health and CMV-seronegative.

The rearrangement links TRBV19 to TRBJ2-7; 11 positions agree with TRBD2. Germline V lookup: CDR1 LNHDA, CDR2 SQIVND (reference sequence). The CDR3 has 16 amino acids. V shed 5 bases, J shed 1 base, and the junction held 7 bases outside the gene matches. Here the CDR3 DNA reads TGTGCCAGTAGTGAACTAGCGGGAGCGCTATCCTACGAGCAGTACTTC. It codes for CASSELAGALSYEQYF.

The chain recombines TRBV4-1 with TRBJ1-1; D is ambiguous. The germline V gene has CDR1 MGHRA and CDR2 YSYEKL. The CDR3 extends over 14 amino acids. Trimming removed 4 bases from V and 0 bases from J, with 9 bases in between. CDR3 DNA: TGCGCCAGCAGCCCGGGGATCATGAACACTGAAGCTTTCTTT. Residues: CASSPGIMNTEAFF.

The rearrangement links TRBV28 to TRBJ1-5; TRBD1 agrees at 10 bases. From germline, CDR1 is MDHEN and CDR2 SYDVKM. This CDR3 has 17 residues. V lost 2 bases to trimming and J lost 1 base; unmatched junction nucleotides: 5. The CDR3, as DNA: TGTGCCAGCAGTTTAAGAGGACAGGGGGTGAGCAATCAGCCCCAGCATTTT. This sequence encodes CASSLRGQGVSNQPQHF. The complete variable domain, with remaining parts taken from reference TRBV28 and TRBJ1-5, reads DVKVTQSSRYLVKRTGEKVFLECVQDMDHENMFWYRQDPGLGLRLIYFSYDVKMKEKGDIPEGYSVSREKKERFSLILESASTNQTSMYLCASSLRGQGVSNQPQHFGDGTRLSIL.

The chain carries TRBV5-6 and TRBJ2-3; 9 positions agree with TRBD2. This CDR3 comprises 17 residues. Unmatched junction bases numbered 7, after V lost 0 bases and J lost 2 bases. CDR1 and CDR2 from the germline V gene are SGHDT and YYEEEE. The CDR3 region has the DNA TGTGCCAGCAGCTTGGCCGGTAGCGGGGGACCCACAGATACGCAGTATTTT. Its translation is CASSLAGSGGPTDTQYF.

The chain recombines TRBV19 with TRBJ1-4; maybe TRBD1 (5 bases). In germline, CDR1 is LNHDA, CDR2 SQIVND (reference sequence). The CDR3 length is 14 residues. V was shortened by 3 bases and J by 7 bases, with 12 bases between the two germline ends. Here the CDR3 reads CASSIRRESEKLFF. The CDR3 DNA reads TGTGCCAGTAGTATCCGCAGGGAAAGTGAAAAACTGTTTTTT.

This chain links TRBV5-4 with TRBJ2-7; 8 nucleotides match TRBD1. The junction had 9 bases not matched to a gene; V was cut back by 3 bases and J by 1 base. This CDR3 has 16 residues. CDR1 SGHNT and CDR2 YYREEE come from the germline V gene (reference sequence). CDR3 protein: CASSSPTGTGSYEQYV. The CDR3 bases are TGTGCCAGCAGCTCACCTACCGGGACAGGATCCTACGAGCAGTACGTC.

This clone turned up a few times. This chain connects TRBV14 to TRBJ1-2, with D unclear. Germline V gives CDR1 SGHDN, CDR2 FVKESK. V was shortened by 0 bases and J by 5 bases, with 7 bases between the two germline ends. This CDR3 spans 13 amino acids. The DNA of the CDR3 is TGTGCCAGCAGCCAAGATCCCAAATATGGCTACACCTTC. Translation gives CASSQDPKYGYTF.

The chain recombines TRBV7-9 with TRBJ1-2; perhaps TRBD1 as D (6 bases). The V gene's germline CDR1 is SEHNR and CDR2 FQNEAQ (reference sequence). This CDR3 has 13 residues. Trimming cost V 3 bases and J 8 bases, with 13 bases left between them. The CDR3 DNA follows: TGTGCCAGCAGCTTGGCAGGGGAATACGGCTACACCTTC. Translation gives CASSLAGEYGYTF.

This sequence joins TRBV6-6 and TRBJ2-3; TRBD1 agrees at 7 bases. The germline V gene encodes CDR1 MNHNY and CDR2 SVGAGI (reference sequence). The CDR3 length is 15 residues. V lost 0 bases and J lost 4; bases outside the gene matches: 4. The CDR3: CASSYSRQGADTQYF. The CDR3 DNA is TGTGCCAGCAGTTACTCGAGGCAGGGGGCAGATACGCAGTATTTT.

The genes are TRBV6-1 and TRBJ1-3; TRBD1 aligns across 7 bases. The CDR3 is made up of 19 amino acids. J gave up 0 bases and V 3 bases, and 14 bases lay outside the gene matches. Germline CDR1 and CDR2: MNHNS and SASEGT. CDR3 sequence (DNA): TGTGCCAGCAGTGACACTCATATAAGGACAGGCCGCTCTGGAAACACCATATATTTT. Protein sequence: CASSDTHIRTGRSGNTIYF.

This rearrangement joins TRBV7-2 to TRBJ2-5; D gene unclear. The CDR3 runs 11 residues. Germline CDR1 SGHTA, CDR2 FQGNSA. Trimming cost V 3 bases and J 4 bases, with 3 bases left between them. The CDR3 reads CASSFSETQYF. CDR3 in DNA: TGTGCCAGCAGCTTCTCAGAGACCCAGTACTTC.

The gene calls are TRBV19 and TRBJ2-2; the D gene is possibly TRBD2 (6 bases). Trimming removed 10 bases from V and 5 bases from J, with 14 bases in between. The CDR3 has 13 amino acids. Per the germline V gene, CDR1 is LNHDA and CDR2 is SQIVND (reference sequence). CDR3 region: CAILGGITGELFF. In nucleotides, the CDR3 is TGTGCCATCCTGGGGGGTATAACCGGGGAGCTGTTTTTT.

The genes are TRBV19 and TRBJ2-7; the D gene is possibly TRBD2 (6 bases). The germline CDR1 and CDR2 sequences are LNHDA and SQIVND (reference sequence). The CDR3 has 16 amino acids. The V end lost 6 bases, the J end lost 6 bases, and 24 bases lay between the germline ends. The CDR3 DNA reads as TGTGCCAGTAGACAAACTTCACTAGCTTCCTGGGGCGAGCAGTACTTC. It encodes CASRQTSLASWGEQYF.

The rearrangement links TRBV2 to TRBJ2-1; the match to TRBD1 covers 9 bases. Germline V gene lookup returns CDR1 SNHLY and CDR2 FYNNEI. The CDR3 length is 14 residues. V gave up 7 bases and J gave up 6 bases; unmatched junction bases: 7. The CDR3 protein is CASTGGQGFNEQFF. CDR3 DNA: TGTGCCAGCACTGGGGGACAGGGATTCAATGAGCAGTTCTTC. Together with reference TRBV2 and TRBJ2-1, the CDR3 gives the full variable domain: EPEVTQTPSHQVTQMGQEVILRCVPISNHLYFYWYRQILGQKVEFLVSFYNNEISEKSEIFDDQFSVERPDGSNFTLKIRSTKLEDSAMYFCASTGGQGFNEQFFGPGTRLTVL.

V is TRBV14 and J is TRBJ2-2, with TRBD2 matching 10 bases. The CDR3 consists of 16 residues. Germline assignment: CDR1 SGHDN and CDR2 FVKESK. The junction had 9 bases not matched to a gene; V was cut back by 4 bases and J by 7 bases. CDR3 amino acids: CASSPERGGFIGELFF. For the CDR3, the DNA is TGTGCCAGCAGCCCGGAGCGGGGGGGATTTATCGGGGAGCTGTTTTTT. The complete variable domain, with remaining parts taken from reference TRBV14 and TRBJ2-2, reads EAGVTQFPSHSVIEKGQTVTLRCDPISGHDNLYWYRRVMGKEIKFLLHFVKESKQDESGMPNNRFLAERTGGTYSTLKVQPAELEDSGVYFCASSPERGGFIGELFFGEGSRLTVL.

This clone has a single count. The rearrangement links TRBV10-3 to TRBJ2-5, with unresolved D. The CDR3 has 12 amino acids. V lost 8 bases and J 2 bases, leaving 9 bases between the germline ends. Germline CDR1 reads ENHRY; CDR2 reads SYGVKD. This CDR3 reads CAIGRVQETQYF. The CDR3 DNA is TGTGCCATCGGCCGTGTTCAAGAGACCCAGTACTTC.

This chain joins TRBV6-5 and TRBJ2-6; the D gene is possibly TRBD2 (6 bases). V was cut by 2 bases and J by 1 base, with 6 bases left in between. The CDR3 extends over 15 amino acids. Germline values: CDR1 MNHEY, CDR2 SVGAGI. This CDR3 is CASSYGGSGANVLTF. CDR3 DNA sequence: TGTGCCAGCAGTTACGGAGGGTCTGGGGCCAACGTCCTGACTTTC.

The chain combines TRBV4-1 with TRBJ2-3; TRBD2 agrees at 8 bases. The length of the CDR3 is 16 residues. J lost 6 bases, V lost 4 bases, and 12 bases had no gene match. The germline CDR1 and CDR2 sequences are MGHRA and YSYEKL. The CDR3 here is CASSPQAGAFLDTQYF. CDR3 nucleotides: TGCGCCAGCAGCCCACAAGCGGGGGCCTTTCTTGATACGCAGTATTTT.

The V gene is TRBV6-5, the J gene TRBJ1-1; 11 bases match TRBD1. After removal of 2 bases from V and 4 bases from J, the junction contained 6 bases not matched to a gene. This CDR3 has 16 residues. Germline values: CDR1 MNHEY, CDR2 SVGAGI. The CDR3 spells CASSYPGTGGSTEAFF. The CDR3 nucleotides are TGTGCCAGCAGTTACCCCGGGACAGGGGGGTCCACTGAAGCTTTCTTT.

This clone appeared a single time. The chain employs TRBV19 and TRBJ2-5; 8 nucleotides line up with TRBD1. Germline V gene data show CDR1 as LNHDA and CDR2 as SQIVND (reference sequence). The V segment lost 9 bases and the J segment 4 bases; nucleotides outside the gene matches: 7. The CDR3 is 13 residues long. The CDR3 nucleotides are TGTGCCAGCGGCAGGGGGCCGGTAGAGACCCAGTACTTC. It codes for CASGRGPVETQYF.

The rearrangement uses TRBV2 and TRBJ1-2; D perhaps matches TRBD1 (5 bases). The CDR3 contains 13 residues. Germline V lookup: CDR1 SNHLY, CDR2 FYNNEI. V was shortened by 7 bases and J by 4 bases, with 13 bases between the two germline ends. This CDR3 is CASILGGRYGYTF. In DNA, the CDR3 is TGTGCCAGCATTCTCGGGGGACGCTATGGCTACACCTTC.

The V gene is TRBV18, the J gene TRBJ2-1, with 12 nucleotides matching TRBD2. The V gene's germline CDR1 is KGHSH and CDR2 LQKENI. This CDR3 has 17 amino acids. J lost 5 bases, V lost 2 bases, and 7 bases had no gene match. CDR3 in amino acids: CASSPSLAGGPHNEQFF. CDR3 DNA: TGTGCCAGCTCACCATCCCTAGCGGGAGGGCCCCACAATGAGCAGTTCTTC.

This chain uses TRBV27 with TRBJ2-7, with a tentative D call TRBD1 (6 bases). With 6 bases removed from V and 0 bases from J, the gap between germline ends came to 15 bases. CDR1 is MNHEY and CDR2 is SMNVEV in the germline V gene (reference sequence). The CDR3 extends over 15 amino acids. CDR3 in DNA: TGTGCCAGCAGCTCAACAGGGTTCAGCTCCTACGAGCAGTACTTC. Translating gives CASSSTGFSSYEQYF.

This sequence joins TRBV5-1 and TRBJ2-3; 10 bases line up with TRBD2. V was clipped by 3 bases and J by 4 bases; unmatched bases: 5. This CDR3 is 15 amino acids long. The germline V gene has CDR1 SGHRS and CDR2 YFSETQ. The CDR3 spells CASSWSGGAADTQYF. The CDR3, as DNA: TGCGCCAGCAGCTGGAGCGGGGGGGCAGCAGATACGCAGTATTTT.

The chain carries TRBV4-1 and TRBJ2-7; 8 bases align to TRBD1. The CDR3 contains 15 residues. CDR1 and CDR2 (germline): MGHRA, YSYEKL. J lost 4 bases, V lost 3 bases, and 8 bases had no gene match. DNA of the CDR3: TGCGCCAGCAGCCAGAATTCAGGGGGCGTATACGAGCAGTACGTC. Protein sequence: CASSQNSGGVYEQYV.